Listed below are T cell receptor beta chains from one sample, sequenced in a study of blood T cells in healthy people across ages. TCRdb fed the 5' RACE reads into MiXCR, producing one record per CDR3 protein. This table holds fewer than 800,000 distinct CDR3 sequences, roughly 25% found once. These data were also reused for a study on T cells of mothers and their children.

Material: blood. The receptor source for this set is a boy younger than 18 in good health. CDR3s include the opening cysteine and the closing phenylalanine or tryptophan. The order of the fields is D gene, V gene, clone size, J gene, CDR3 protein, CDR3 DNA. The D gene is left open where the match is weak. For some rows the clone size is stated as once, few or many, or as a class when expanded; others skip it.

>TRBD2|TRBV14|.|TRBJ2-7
CASSVSGRNEQYF
TGTGCCAGCAGCGTCAGCGGGAGAAACGAGCAGTACTTC
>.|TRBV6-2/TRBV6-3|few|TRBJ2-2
CATIPSRNTGELFF
TGTGCCACCATACCATCAAGGAACACCGGGGAGCTGTTTTTT
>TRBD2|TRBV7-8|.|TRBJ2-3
CASSLERGTTDTQYF
TGTGCCAGCAGCTTAGAGCGGGGGACCACAGATACGCAGTATTTT
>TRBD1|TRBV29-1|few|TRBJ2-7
CSTPQGAHEQYF
TGCAGCACTCCTCAGGGGGCCCACGAGCAGTACTTC
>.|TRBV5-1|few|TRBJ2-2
CASSLTGDNTGELFF
TGCGCCAGCAGCTTGACCGGGGACAACACCGGGGAGCTGTTTTTT
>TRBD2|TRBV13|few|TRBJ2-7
CASSVLADEQYF
TGTGCCAGCAGCGTCCTAGCGGACGAGCAGTACTTC
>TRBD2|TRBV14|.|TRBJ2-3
CASSQFGGADTDTQYF
TGTGCCAGCAGCCAATTCGGGGGGGCCGACACAGATACGCAGTATTTT
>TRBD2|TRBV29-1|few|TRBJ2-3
CSVSPTSGKDTQYF
TGCAGCGTTTCACCGACTAGCGGGAAAGATACGCAGTATTTT
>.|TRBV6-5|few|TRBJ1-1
CASRSPWITEAFF
TGTGCCAGCAGGTCCCCTTGGATTACTGAAGCTTTCTTT
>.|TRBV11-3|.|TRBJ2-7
CASSSIRRDEQYF
TGTGCCAGCAGCTCGATCCGCCGCGACGAGCAGTACTTC
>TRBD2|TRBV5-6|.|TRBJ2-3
CASRATSGSLNTQYF
TGTGCCAGCAGAGCGACTAGCGGGAGTTTAAATACGCAGTATTTT
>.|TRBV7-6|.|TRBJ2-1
CASSRGLPYNEQFF
TGTGCCAGCAGCCGCGGACTACCATACAATGAGCAGTTCTTC
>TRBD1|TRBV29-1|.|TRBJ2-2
CSVEKASGQGAGELFF
TGCAGCGTTGAAAAAGCTTCGGGACAGGGGGCCGGGGAGCTGTTTTTT
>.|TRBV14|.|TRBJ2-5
CASSPRAWETQYF
TGTGCCAGCAGCCCGAGGGCTTGGGAGACCCAGTACTTC
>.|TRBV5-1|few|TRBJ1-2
CASRPSDSPLREANYGYTF
TGCGCCAGCAGACCCTCGGACAGTCCCCTCCGGGAAGCTAACTATGGCTACACCTTC
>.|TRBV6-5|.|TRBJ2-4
CASSYSTYRSRNIQYF
TGTGCCAGCAGTTACTCGACCTACCGAAGTAGAAACATTCAGTACTTC
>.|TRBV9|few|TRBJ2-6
CASSVGSTGANVLTF
TGTGCCAGCAGCGTAGGCTCTACTGGGGCCAACGTCCTGACTTTC
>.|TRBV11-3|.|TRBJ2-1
CASSPRTAEYNEQFF
TGTGCCAGCAGCCCTCGGACCGCCGAGTACAATGAGCAGTTCTTC
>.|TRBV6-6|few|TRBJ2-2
CASRSYTGELFF
TGTGCCAGCAGGAGTTACACCGGGGAGCTGTTTTTT
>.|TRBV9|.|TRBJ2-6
CASSPYGANVLTF
TGTGCCAGCAGCCCCTATGGGGCCAACGTCCTGACTTTC
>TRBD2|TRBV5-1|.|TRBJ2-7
CASSLDWPSGSDEQYF
TGCGCCAGCAGCTTGGATTGGCCTAGCGGGAGCGACGAGCAGTACTTC
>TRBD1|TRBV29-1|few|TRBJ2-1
CSVEGQGVEGEQFF
TGCAGCGTTGAGGGACAGGGGGTTGAGGGTGAGCAGTTCTTC
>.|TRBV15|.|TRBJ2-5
CATSAQEAQYF
TGTGCCACCAGCGCCCAAGAGGCCCAGTACTTC
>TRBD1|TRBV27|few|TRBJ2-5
CASSSVPGQGWWETQYF
TGTGCCAGCAGTTCCGTCCCGGGACAGGGTTGGTGGGAGACCCAGTACTTC
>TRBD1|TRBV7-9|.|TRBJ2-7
CASSSGDRGAEQYF
TGTGCCAGCAGCTCCGGGGACAGGGGTGCCGAGCAGTACTTC
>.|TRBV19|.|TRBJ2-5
CASKDGSWEETQYF
TGTGCCAGTAAGGACGGGAGTTGGGAAGAGACCCAGTACTTC
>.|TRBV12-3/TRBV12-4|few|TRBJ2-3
CASSATGTTDTQYF
TGTGCCAGCAGCGCGACCGGGACTACAGATACGCAGTATTTT
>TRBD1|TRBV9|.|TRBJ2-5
CASSVDLAGGQETQYF
TGTGCCAGCAGCGTAGACCTAGCAGGGGGCCAAGAGACCCAGTACTTC
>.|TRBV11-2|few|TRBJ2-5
CASSLGPYRETQYF
TGTGCCAGCAGCCTGGGACCATATAGGGAGACCCAGTACTTC
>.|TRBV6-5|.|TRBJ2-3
CASSYLHTDTQYF
TGTGCCAGCAGTTACCTTCACACAGATACGCAGTATTTT
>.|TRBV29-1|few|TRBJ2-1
CSVLPALRDGDEQFF
TGCAGCGTCCTACCTGCCTTGCGGGATGGGGATGAGCAGTTCTTC
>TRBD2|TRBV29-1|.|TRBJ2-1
CSVHHGLVLSSYNEQFF
TGCAGCGTTCATCACGGACTAGTCCTGAGCTCCTACAATGAGCAGTTCTTC
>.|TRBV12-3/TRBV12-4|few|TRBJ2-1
CASSPRDPRKGNEQFF
TGTGCCAGCAGTCCGCGGGACCCTCGAAAAGGGAATGAGCAGTTCTTC
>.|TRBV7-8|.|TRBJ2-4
CASSGGWVDIQYF
TGTGCCAGCAGCGGCGGGTGGGTAGACATTCAGTACTTC
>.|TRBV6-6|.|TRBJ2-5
CASSRLSAQETQYF
TGTGCCAGCAGCCGCCTCTCAGCGCAAGAGACCCAGTACTTC
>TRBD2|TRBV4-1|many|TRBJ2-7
CASSSGTTYEQYF
TGCGCCAGCAGTTCCGGGACTACCTACGAGCAGTACTTC
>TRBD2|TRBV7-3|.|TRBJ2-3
CASSLNPRTSGGRDTQYF
TGTGCCAGCAGCTTAAACCCCAGGACTAGCGGGGGCAGAGATACGCAGTATTTT
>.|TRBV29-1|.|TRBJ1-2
CSVVGLSKDYGYTF
TGCAGCGTTGTCGGCCTAAGTAAAGACTATGGCTACACCTTC
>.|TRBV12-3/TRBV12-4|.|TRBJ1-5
CASSLVERQPQHF
TGTGCCAGCAGTTTAGTCGAACGTCAGCCCCAGCATTTT
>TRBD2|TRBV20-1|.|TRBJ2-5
CSARSRLAGETQYF
TGCAGTGCTAGATCCCGACTAGCGGGTGAGACCCAGTACTTC
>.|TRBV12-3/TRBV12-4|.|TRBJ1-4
CASSRHAVERPNEKLFF
TGTGCCAGCAGCCGACACGCCGTTGAACGACCGAATGAAAAACTGTTTTTT
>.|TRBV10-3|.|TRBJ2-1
CAISGDTHNEQFF
TGTGCCATCAGTGGGGACACTCACAATGAGCAGTTCTTC
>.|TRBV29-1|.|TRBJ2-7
CSIGWELNPYEQYF
TGCAGCATTGGCTGGGAACTAAATCCCTACGAGCAGTACTTC
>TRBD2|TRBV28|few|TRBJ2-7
CASSAGLAGIYEQYF
TGTGCCAGCAGTGCCGGACTAGCGGGCATATACGAGCAGTACTTC